The 17 T cell receptor beta chains below all came from one sample that was sequenced in a study of shared clonotypes between healthy human individuals. The assay was immunoSEQ multiplex PCR, and TCRdb's table has in-frame clones only and misses some. The sample includes about 2 million clones, roughly 94% of them seen just once. Sequencing input: naive CD4+ T cells sorted from blood. This sample's subset: CD45RA+ positively selected. These receptors were obtained from a man aged 18-30 years in good health.

The chain uses TRBV10-3 and TRBJ1-4; D might be TRBD1 (6 bases). V was pared by 6 bases and J by 4 bases, with 15 bases between. Germline CDR1 and CDR2: ENHRY and SYGVKD. There are 15 residues in the CDR3. CDR3 loop: CAISPRGGFNEKLFF. CDR3 DNA sequence: TGTGCCATCAGCCCCAGGGGAGGATTTAATGAAAAACTGTTTTTT.

The gene calls are TRBV5-1 and TRBJ2-1; D not resolved. The V and J ends lost 0 bases and 4 bases respectively, with 8 bases between them. Germline-derived CDR1 and CDR2 are SGHRS and YFSETQ. This CDR3 is built from 14 residues. The CDR3: CASSLGRLYNEQFF. Here the CDR3 DNA reads TGCGCCAGCAGCTTGGGACGACTTTACAATGAGCAGTTCTTC.

Comments on this clone: The sample contains more than one DNA sequence encoding this CDR3. The chain is built from TRBV5-1 and TRBJ1-1; 8 positions match TRBD1. The CDR3 covers 14 residues. CDR1 and CDR2 (germline): SGHRS, YFSETQ. Unmatched junction bases numbered 2, after V lost 0 bases and J lost 4 bases. The CDR3 loop is CASSLEGTGTEAFF. The CDR3 nucleotides read TGCGCCAGCAGCTTGGAGGGGACAGGCACTGAAGCTTTCTTT.

The chain employs TRBV6-5 and TRBJ2-2; D remains unclear. Germline CDR1 is MNHEY and CDR2 is SVGAGI. Trimming removed 0 bases from V and 2 bases from J, with 10 bases in between. The CDR3 is 16 amino acids. The CDR3: CASSYSSFKNTGELFF. The CDR3 DNA reads TGTGCCAGCAGTTACTCGAGTTTCAAAAACACCGGGGAGCTGTTTTTT.

The chain uses TRBV6-5 and TRBJ2-7; maybe TRBD1 (5 bases). Germline V CDR1 and CDR2: MNHEY, SVGAGI. This CDR3 spans 15 amino acids. V was trimmed by 6 bases and J by 0 bases, leaving 15 bases between them. CDR3 loop: CASSLGQGLSYEQYF. The CDR3 nucleotides are TGTGCCAGCAGCTTGGGGCAGGGCCTCTCCTACGAGCAGTACTTC.

V is TRBV2 and J is TRBJ1-5, with D maybe TRBD1 (5 bases). There are 13 residues in the CDR3. The V end lost 8 bases, the J end lost 8 bases, and 16 bases lay between the germline ends. Germline CDR1 reads SNHLY; CDR2 reads FYNNEI. The CDR3 nucleotides read TGTGCCAGCCACAGGATATGGACTGAGCCCCAGCATTTT. Its protein is CASHRIWTEPQHF.

This chain joins TRBV5-6 and TRBJ2-7; weak D call: TRBD1 (6 bases). The CDR3 sequence is 16 residues long. Germline lookup yields CDR1 SGHDT and CDR2 YYEEEE. Trimming removed 3 bases from V and 2 bases from J, with 18 bases in between. CDR3 nucleotide sequence: TGTGCCAGCAGCTCCTGGGGGCTGGCAGGGGCCTACGAGCAGTACTTC. Translation gives CASSSWGLAGAYEQYF.

The chain is built from TRBV5-1 and TRBJ1-6, with TRBD1 matching 7 bases. This CDR3 is built from 14 residues. V lost 3 bases and J lost 10; bases outside the gene matches: 7. CDR1 is SGHRS and CDR2 is YFSETQ in the germline V gene. In DNA, the CDR3 is TGCGCCAGCAGCTCTGAGGGGGCAGGGTCACCCCTCCACTTT. Its protein is CASSSEGAGSPLHF.

The V and J genes are TRBV6-6 and TRBJ1-6; the match to TRBD1 covers 8 bases. In germline, CDR1 is MNHNY, CDR2 SVGAGI (reference sequence). The CDR3 has 15 amino acids. The V segment lost 2 bases and the J segment 7 bases; nucleotides outside the gene matches: 4. The CDR3: CASSYGQGANSPLHF. CDR3 in DNA: TGTGCCAGCAGTTACGGTCAGGGGGCAAATTCACCCCTCCACTTT.

This clone was observed a single time. Other DNA sequences within the sample encode an identical CDR3. This chain joins TRBV6-5 and TRBJ1-5, with D possibly being TRBD1 (5 bases). Germline loops: CDR1 MNHEY, CDR2 SVGAGI. The V end was cut by 6 bases, the J end by 1 base, with 10 bases between. The CDR3 has 14 residues. As DNA, the CDR3 is TGTGCCAGCAGCCGGGGGGACAGCAATCAGCCCCAGCATTTT. Amino acids: CASSRGDSNQPQHF.

The chain carries TRBV21-1 and TRBJ2-7; TRBD2, as called in the table, went unchecked against the DNA. TRBV21-1 is annotated as a pseudogene. This CDR3 spans 15 amino acids. CDR3 amino acids: CASSTLAVGNYEQYF. The CDR3 nucleotides read TGTGCCAGCAGCACCCTAGCGGTTGGGAACTACGAGCAGTACTTC.

V is TRBV18 and J is TRBJ2-1; TRBD1 matches 8 bases. The CDR3 extends over 16 amino acids. V shed 0 bases and J 3 bases; nucleotides not matched to a gene: 4. Looked up from germline, CDR1 is KGHSH and CDR2 is LQKENI. Here the CDR3 reads CASSPPRTGLYNEQFF. The CDR3 nucleotides read TGTGCCAGCTCACCACCTAGGACAGGGCTCTACAATGAGCAGTTCTTC.

The V call is TRBV25-1, the J call TRBJ2-5; 8 bases are shared with TRBD2. Per the germline V gene, CDR1 is MGHDK and CDR2 is SYGVNS. CDR3 length: 16 residues. V lost 1 base, J lost 4 bases, and 8 bases stayed unmatched. This CDR3 is CASSESGRGDGETQYF. The CDR3 nucleotides are TGTGCCAGCAGTGAATCAGGGCGGGGGGACGGAGAGACCCAGTACTTC. Together with reference TRBV25-1 and TRBJ2-5, the CDR3 gives the full variable domain: EADIYQTPRYLVIGTGKKITLECSQTMGHDKMYWYQQDPGMELHLIHYSYGVNSTEKGDLSSESTVSRIRTEHFPLTLESARPSHTSQYLCASSESGRGDGETQYFGPGTRLLVL.

The rearrangement links TRBV6-5 to TRBJ2-7; D ambiguous. The CDR3 extends over 14 amino acids. CDR1 and CDR2 (germline): MNHEY, SVGAGI. V gave up 2 bases and J gave up 1 base, with 9 bases separating them. CDR3 coding DNA: TGTGCCAGCAGTTACCAGTCAACTTCCTACGAGCAGTACTTC. It translates to CASSYQSTSYEQYF.

The rearrangement joins TRBV5-4 to TRBJ1-3; D remains unclear. Trimming took off 10 bases at V and 0 bases at J, with 14 bases between the two ends. Germline CDR1 is SGHNT and CDR2 is YYREEE (reference sequence). The CDR3 runs to 14 residues. The CDR3 loop reads CACSVWHSGNTIYF. The CDR3, as DNA: TGTGCCTGCTCGGTTTGGCACTCTGGAAACACCATATATTTT.

This clone was recorded at least ten times. This sequence joins TRBV28 and TRBJ2-7, with D possibly matching TRBD1 (5 bases). Germline assignment: CDR1 MDHEN and CDR2 SYDVKM. The CDR3 is made up of 14 amino acids. The V end was cut by 4 bases, the J end by 4 bases, with 14 bases between. CDR3 region: CASSSAGKGYEQYF. The CDR3 DNA reads TGTGCCAGCAGTTCCGCCGGAAAGGGGTACGAGCAGTACTTC.

In regard to this clone: Other DNA variants within this sample encode the same CDR3. The J gene is TRBJ2-7, the V gene TRBV9, with 7 bases aligning to TRBD1. The CDR3 has 15 residues. CDR1 is SGDLS and CDR2 is YYNGEE in the germline V gene. V shed 0 bases and J 0 bases; nucleotides not matched to a gene: 3. The CDR3 sequence: CASSVGQGPSYEQYF. DNA of the CDR3: TGTGCCAGCAGCGTAGGACAGGGTCCCTCCTACGAGCAGTACTTC.